This T cell receptor beta chain was sequenced for a study of T cell repertoires in cytomegalovirus infection. Germline lookup yields CDR1 SGHTA and CDR2 FQGNSA. Losses at the gene ends were 3 bases for V and 1 base for J; bases not matched to a gene: 5. The CDR3 spans 16 residues. This clonotype was seen only a few times. TCRdb redid the calling of the reads with MiXCR, one entry per CDR3 protein. The sample includes fewer than 300,000 distinct CDR3 sequences, roughly 24% of them seen just once. The chain recombines TRBV7-2 with TRBJ2-4; 8 bases agree with TRBD2. This TCR was recovered from a human donor in good health (CMV status not recorded). Some clones in this sample may be carry-over from other donors' samples. The sequencing sample was made of PBMCs. The CDR3 spells CASSFRAGDAKNIQYF. CDR3 in DNA: TGTGCCAGCAGCTTTCGAGCGGGAGACGCCAAAAACATTCAGTACTTC.